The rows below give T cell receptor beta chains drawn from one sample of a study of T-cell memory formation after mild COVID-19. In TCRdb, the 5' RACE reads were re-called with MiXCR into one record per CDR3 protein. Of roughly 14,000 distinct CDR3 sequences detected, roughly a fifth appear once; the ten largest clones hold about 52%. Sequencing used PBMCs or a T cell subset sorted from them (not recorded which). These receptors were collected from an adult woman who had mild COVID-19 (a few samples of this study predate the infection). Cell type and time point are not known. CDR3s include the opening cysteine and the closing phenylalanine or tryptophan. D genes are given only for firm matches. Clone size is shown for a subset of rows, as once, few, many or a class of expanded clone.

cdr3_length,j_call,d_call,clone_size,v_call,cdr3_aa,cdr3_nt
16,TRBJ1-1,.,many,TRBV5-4,CASSLASMSGSYEAFF,TGTGCCAGCAGCTTGGCTTCAATGTCAGGTAGCTATGAAGCTTTCTTT
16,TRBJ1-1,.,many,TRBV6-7,CAIPPVSRRGDTEAFF,TGTGCCATCCCCCCTGTCTCCCGCAGAGGTGACACTGAAGCTTTCTTT
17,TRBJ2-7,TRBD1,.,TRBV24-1,CATSRNRQGMIPYEQYF,TGTGCCACCAGCAGAAACAGACAGGGAATGATTCCCTACGAGCAGTACTTC
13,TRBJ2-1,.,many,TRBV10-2,CASSGGRIDEQFF,TGCGCCAGCAGTGGGGGGAGGATCGATGAGCAGTTCTTC
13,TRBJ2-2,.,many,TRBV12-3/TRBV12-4,CASTRRGTGELFF,TGTGCCAGCACCCGGCGGGGCACCGGGGAGCTGTTTTTT
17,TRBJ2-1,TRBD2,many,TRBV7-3,CASSLLAGGRSYNEQFF,TGTGCCAGCAGCTTACTAGCGGGAGGGCGCTCCTACAATGAGCAGTTCTTC
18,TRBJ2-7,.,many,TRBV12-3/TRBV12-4,CASSFIPFPPGETYEQYF,TGTGCCAGCAGTTTTATCCCATTCCCCCCAGGAGAAACCTACGAGCAGTACTTC
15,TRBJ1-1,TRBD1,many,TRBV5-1,CASSPIQTGVIEAFF,TGCGCCAGCAGCCCGATACAGACAGGGGTAATTGAAGCTTTCTTT
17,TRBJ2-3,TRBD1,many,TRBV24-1,CATSDTGQGARTDTQYF,TGTGCCACCAGTGACACCGGACAGGGGGCTCGCACAGATACGCAGTATTTT
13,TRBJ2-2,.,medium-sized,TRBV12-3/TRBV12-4,CASSLGYTGELFF,TGTGCCAGCAGTTTGGGTTACACCGGGGAGCTGTTTTTT
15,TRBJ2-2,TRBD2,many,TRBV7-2,CASSSVSGATGELFF,TGTGCCAGCAGCTCTGTTAGCGGGGCCACCGGGGAGCTGTTTTTT
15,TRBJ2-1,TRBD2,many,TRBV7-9,CASSPRTSGHNEQFF,TGTGCCAGCAGCCCCCGGACTAGCGGTCACAATGAGCAGTTCTTC
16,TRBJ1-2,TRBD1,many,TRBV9,CASSVGPGQGDYGYTF,TGTGCCAGCAGCGTAGGCCCCGGACAGGGGGACTATGGCTACACCTTC
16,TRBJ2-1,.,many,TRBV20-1,CSARTEGGLRSDEQFF,TGCAGTGCTAGAACTGAAGGCGGCCTGAGAAGCGATGAGCAGTTCTTC
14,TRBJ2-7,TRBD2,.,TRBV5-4,CASSLGLAVYEQYF,TGTGCCAGCAGCCTGGGACTAGCGGTTTACGAGCAGTACTTC
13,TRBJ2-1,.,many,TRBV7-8,CASSLEGPNEQFF,TGTGCCAGCAGCTTAGAGGGGCCCAATGAGCAGTTCTTC
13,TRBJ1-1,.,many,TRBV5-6,CASSLGQSTEAFF,TGTGCCAGCAGCTTGGGACAGTCCACTGAAGCTTTCTTT
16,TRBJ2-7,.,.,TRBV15,CATSRVGGGRRYEQYF,TGTGCCACCAGCAGAGTGGGGGGAGGACGGCGCTACGAGCAGTACTTC
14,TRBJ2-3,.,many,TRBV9,CASSIGTLADTQYF,TGTGCCAGCAGCATTGGTACTTTGGCAGATACGCAGTATTTT
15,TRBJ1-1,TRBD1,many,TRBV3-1,CASSQENRGGYEAFF,TGTGCCAGCAGCCAAGAAAACAGGGGAGGGTATGAAGCTTTCTTT
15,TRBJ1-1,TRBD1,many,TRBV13,CASSMHRGLNTEAFF,TGTGCCAGCAGCATGCACAGGGGGTTGAACACTGAAGCTTTCTTT
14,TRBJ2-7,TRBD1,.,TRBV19,CASAPEDRDYEQYF,TGTGCCAGTGCGCCGGAGGACAGGGACTACGAGCAGTACTTC
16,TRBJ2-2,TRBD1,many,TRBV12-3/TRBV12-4,CASSLIRQGSTGELFF,TGTGCCAGCAGTTTAATTCGACAGGGCTCCACCGGGGAGCTGTTTTTT
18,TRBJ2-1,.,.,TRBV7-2,CASSLSLTAVGGYNEQFF,TGTGCCAGCAGCTTATCGTTGACAGCTGTTGGTGGGTACAATGAGCAGTTCTTC
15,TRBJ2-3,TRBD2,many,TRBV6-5,CASSSGGALADTQYF,TGTGCCAGCAGTAGCGGGGGGGCACTGGCAGATACGCAGTATTTT
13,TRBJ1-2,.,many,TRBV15,CATTPRGGLGYTF,TGTGCCACCACACCCCGGGGGGGCCTTGGCTACACCTTC
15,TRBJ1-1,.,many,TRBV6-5,CASSYGNRAGTEAFF,TGTGCCAGCAGTTACGGGAACAGGGCGGGCACTGAAGCTTTCTTT
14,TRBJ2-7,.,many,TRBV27,CASSFKAYSYEQYF,TGTGCCAGCAGTTTTAAGGCCTACTCCTACGAGCAGTACTTC